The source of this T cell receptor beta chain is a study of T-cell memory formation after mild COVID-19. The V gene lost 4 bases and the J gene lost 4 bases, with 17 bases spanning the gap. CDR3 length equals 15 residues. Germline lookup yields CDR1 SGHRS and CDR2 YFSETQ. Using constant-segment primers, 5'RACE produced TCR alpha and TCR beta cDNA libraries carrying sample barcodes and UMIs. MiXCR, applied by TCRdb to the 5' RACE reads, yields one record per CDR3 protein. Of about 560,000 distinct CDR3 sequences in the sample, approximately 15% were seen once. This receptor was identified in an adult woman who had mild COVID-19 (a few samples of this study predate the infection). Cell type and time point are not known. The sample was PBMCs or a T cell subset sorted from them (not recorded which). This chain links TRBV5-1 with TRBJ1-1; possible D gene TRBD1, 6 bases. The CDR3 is CASSGSGVQGTEAFF. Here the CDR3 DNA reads TGCGCCAGCAGCGGTTCAGGGGTCCAGGGCACTGAAGCTTTCTTT.